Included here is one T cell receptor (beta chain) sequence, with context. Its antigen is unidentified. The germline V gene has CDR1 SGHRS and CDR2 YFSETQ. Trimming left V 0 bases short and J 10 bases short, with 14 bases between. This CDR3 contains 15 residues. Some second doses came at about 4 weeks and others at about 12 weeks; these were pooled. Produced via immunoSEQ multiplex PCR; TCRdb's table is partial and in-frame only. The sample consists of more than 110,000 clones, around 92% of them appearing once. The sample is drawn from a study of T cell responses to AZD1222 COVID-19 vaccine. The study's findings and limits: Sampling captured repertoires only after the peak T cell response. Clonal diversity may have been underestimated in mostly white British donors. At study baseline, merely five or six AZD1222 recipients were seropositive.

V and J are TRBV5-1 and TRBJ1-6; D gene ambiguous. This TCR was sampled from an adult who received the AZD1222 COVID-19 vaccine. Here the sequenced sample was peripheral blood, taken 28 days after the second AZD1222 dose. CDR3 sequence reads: CASSLEAGMGSPLHF. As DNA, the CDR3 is TGCGCCAGCAGCTTGGAAGCGGGGATGGGCTCACCCCTCCACTTT.